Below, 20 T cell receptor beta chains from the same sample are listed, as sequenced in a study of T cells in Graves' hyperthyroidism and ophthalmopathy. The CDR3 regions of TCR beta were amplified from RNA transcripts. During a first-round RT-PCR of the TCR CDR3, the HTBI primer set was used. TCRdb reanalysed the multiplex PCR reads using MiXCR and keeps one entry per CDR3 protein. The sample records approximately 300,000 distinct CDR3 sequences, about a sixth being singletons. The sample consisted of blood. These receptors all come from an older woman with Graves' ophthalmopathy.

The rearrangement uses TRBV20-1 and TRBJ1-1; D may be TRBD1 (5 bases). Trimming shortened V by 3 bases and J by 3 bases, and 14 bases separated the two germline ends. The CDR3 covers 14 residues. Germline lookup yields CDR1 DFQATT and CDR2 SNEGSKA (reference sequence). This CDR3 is CSASVGGDDTEAFF. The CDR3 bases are TGCAGTGCTAGCGTGGGAGGGGATGACACTGAAGCTTTCTTT.

CDR3 sequence (DNA): TGCAGTGCTCGTTGGGTGCTCAATCAGCCCCAGCATTTT. Encoded protein: CSARWVLNQPQHF. This chain joins TRBV20-1 and TRBJ1-5, with no clear D. Germline V gene lookup returns CDR1 DFQATT and CDR2 SNEGSKA (reference sequence). The CDR3 is made up of 13 amino acids. V was trimmed by 5 bases and J by 3 bases, leaving 11 bases between them.

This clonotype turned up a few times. CDR3 sequence: CASRAGTGWNQPQHF. The CDR3 nucleotides read TGTGCCAGCAGAGCCGGGACAGGGTGGAATCAGCCCCAGCATTTT. V gene TRBV6-2 or TRBV6-3 combines with J gene TRBJ1-5; TRBD1 matches 9 bases. The V gene's germline CDR1 is MNHEY and CDR2 SVGEGT. There are 15 residues in the CDR3. The V segment lost 6 bases and the J segment 4 bases; nucleotides outside the gene matches: 7.

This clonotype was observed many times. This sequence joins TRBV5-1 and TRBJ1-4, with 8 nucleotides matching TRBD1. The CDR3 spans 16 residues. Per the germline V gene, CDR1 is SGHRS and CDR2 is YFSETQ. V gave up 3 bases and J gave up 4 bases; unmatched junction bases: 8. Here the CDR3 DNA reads TGCGCCAGCAGCTCGTTACCGGGACAGGATAATGAAAAACTGTTTTTT. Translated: CASSSLPGQDNEKLFF.

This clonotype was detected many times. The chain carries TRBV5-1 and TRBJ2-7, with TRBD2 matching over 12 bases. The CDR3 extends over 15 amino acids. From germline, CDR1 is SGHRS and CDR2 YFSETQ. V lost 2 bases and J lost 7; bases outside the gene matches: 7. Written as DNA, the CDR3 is TGCGCCAGCAGCTTTGAACTAGCGGGGGGTAGGGAGCAGTACTTC. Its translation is CASSFELAGGREQYF.

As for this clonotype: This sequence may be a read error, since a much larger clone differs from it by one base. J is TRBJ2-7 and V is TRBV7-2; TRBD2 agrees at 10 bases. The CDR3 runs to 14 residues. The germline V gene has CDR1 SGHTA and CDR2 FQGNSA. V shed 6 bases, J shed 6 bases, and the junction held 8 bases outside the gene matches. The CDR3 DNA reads TGTGCCAGCAGTTCTAGCGGGAGACTATCCGAGCAGTACTTC. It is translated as CASSSSGRLSEQYF.

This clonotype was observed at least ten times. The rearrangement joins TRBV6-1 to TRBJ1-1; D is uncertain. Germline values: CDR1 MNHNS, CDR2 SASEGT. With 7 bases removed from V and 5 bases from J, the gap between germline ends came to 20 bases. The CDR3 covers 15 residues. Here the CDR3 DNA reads TGTGCCAGCACCCTAAGGGCGGAGGCGAGGACTGAAGCTTTCTTT. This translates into CASTLRAEARTEAFF.

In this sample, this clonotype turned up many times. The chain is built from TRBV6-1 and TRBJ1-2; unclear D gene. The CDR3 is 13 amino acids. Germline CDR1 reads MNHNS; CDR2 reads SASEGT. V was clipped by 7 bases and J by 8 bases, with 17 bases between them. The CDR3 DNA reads TGTGCCAGCACCCAAAGCGGGTTTTTAGGCTACACCTTC. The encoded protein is CASTQSGFLGYTF.

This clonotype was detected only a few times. CDR3 DNA: TGTGCCAGCTCACCGGGAGCTCCTGGTGTTCTTCAGCCCCAGCATTTT. Protein: CASSPGAPGVLQPQHF. The rearrangement uses TRBV18 and TRBJ1-5; D gene uncertain. V was shortened by 3 bases and J by 6 bases, with 18 bases between the two germline ends. The CDR3 runs to 16 residues. Germline V gene sequence: CDR1 KGHSH, CDR2 LQKENI.

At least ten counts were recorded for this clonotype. The CDR3 is CASSPPGQTGEETQYF. CDR3 DNA sequence: TGTGCCAGCTCACCACCGGGCCAGACGGGGGAAGAGACCCAGTACTTC. J is TRBJ2-5 and V is TRBV18; a weak D match, TRBD2 (6 bases). Germline V lookup: CDR1 KGHSH, CDR2 LQKENI. This CDR3 region has 16 residues. V was pared by 0 bases and J by 3 bases, with 14 bases between.

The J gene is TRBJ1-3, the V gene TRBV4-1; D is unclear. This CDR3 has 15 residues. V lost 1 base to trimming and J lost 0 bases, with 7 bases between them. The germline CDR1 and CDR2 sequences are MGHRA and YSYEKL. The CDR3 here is CASSQVAISGNTIYF. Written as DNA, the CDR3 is TGCGCCAGCAGCCAAGTAGCGATCTCTGGAAACACCATATATTTT.

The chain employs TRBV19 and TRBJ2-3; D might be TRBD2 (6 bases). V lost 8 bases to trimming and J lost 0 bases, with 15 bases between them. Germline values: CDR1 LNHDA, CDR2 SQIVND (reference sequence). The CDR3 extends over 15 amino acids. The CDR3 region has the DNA TGTGCCAGTTCTGAGAGCGGGTATAGCACAGATACGCAGTATTTT. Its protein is CASSESGYSTDTQYF.

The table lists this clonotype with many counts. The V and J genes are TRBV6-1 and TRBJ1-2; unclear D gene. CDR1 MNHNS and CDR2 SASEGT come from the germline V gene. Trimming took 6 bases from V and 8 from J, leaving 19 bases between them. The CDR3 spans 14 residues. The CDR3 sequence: CASRPGLSRGGYTF. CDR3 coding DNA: TGTGCCAGCAGACCCGGACTCTCCCGAGGGGGCTACACCTTC.

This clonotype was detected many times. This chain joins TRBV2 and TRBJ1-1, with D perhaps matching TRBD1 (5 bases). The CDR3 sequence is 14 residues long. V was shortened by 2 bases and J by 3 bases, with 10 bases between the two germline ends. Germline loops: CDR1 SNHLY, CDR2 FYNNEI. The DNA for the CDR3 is TGTGCCAGCAGTGAATCGATGGGGGACACTGAAGCTTTCTTT. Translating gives CASSESMGDTEAFF.

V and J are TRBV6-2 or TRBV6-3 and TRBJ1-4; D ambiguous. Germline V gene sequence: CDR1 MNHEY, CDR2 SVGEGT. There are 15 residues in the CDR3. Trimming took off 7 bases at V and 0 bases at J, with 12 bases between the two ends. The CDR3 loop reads CASTETGTTNEKLFF. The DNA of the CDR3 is TGTGCCAGCACCGAAACCGGGACAACTAATGAAAAACTGTTTTTT.

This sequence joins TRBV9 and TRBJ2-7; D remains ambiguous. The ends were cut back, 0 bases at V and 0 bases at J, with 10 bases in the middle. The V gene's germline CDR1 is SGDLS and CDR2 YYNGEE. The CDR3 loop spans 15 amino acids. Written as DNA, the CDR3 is TGTGCCAGCAGCGTAGGGGTTGGGTCCTCCTACGAGCAGTACTTC. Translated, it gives CASSVGVGSSYEQYF.

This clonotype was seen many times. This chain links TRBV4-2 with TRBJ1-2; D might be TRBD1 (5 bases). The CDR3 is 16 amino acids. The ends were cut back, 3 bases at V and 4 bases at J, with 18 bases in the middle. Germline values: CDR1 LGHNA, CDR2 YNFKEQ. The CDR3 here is CASSQEGVPRAYGYTF. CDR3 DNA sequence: TGTGCCAGCAGCCAGGAAGGGGTACCCAGGGCCTATGGCTACACCTTC.

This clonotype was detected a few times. The CDR3 nucleotides are TGTGCCAGCACTCTAGCGGGGGGAGCCTCTGAGCAGTTCTTC. It translates to CASTLAGGASEQFF. The chain is built from TRBV7-9 and TRBJ2-1; 11 bases are a match to TRBD2. Germline CDR1 and CDR2: SEHNR and FQNEAQ (reference sequence). The CDR3 consists of 14 residues. Germline trimming cut 7 bases from V and 9 bases from J; bases unmatched to any gene: 8. The full variable domain, rest sourced from reference TRBV7-9 and TRBJ2-1, is DTGVSQNPRHKITKRGQNVTFRCDPISEHNRLYWYRQTLGQGPEFLTYFQNEAQLEKSRLLSDRFSAERPKGSFSTLEIQRTEQGDSAMYLCASTLAGGASEQFFGPGTRLTVL.

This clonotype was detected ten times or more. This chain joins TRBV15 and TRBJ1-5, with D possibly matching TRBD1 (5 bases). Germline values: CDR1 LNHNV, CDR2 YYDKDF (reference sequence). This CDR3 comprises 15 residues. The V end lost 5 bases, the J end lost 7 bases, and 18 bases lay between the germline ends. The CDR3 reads CATSQERTNGQPQHF. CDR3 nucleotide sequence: TGTGCCACCAGCCAAGAAAGGACAAATGGGCAGCCCCAGCATTTT.

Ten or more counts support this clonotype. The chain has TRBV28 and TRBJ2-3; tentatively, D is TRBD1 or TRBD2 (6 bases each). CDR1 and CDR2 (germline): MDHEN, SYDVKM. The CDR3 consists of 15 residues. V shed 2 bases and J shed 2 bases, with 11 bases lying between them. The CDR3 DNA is TGTGCCAGCAGTTTAGGAGGGGGAAACACAGATACGCAGTATTTT. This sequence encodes CASSLGGGNTDTQYF.